This record covers a single T cell receptor beta chain. The RNA, roughly 0.45 to 1 ug, was put through reverse transcription using random hexamers. An immunoSEQ multiplex PCR generated amplified TCR beta CDR3 products spanning 54 Vbeta and 13 Jbeta. Via MiXCR, TCRdb re-called the immunoSEQ multiplex PCR reads, giving one row per CDR3 protein. The repertoire holds roughly 150,000 distinct CDR3 sequences, with around 96% as singletons. The sample is drawn from a study of CD8 T cells in Susac syndrome. Across the whole study: Clinically active disease was present in over five of the sequenced Susac syndrome patients. Eight of these patients were in remission. Treatment at blood withdrawal was none, corticosteroids, or intravenous immunoglobulin alone in Susac syndrome patients.

From blood CD8+ and CD4+ T cells, TCR beta sequences were generated. Trimming at V came to 5 bases and at J to 2 bases, leaving 2 bases not matched to a gene. Germline assignment: CDR1 SQVTM and CDR2 ANQGSEA. The CDR3 is 12 amino acids. V usage is TRBV29-1 and J usage is TRBJ1-2; TRBD1 matches 7 bases. This TCR came from a human donor with Susac syndrome. Sequencing was carried out using CD4+ T cells from PBMCs. This CDR3 is CSVIQGNYGYTF. CDR3 DNA: TGCAGCGTTATACAGGGGAACTATGGCTACACCTTC.